The 3 T cell receptor beta chains listed next were all sequenced from one sample in a study of regulatory T cells in long-lasting Graves disease. Construction of the TCR beta libraries employed iRepertoire HTBI primers in conjunction with Arm-PCR of CDR3 regions. One entry per CDR3 protein results from TCRdb running MiXCR on the multiplex PCR reads. Of 500,000 or so distinct CDR3 sequences in the sample, 14% were seen once. Time point in this sample: newly diagnosed GD, antithyroid drugs for less than 3 months. The TCR library was made from RNA that had been extracted from PBMCs in TRIzol. The sample was also linked to a second study, of T cells in Graves' hyperthyroidism and ophthalmopathy.

This material consisted of peripheral blood mononuclear cells (PBMCs), taken at new diagnosis, from a patient treated with antithyroid drugs. All receptors come from a woman aged 45-60 years with Graves disease.

V usage is TRBV19 and J usage is TRBJ1-6; D is unresolved. The V and J ends lost 6 bases and 0 bases respectively, with 9 bases between them. Germline lookup yields CDR1 LNHDA and CDR2 SQIVND (reference sequence). The CDR3 consists of 15 residues. CDR3 in amino acids: CASRTSSSYNSPLHF. As DNA, the CDR3 is TGTGCCAGTAGAACGAGCAGCTCCTATAATTCACCCCTCCACTTT.

The sample holds a few counts of this clonotype. This chain's CDR3 is CASSLSGTSYFGLEQYF. The CDR3 region has the DNA TGCGCCAGCAGCTTATCCGGGACTAGCTATTTCGGTCTCGAGCAGTACTTC. The chain couples TRBV5-1 to TRBJ2-7; 9 nucleotides agree with TRBD2. Germline V gene sequence: CDR1 SGHRS, CDR2 YFSETQ. CDR3 size: 17 residues. V dropped 2 bases and J dropped 6; count of bases not matched to a gene: 15. The whole variable domain, remainder taken from reference TRBV5-1 and TRBJ2-7, is KAGVTQTPRYLIKTRGQQVTLSCSPISGHRSVSWYQQTPGQGLQFLFEYFSETQRNKGNFPGRFSGRQFSNSRSEMNVSTLELGDSALYLCASSLSGTSYFGLEQYFGPGTRLTVT.

This clonotype was counted ten times or more. The chain links TRBV11-2 to TRBJ1-4; D not resolved. This CDR3 comprises 15 residues. V shed 5 bases and J shed 4 bases, with 14 bases lying between them. CDR1 SGHAT and CDR2 FQNNGV come from the germline V gene. The chain's CDR3 is CASSPWGTLNEKLFF. CDR3 sequence (DNA): TGTGCCAGCAGCCCTTGGGGTACCCTTAATGAAAAACTGTTTTTT.